Given below is one T cell receptor (beta chain) in context. Its antigen remains undetermined. No much larger clone is present one base from it, and per-base qualities are unavailable. Preparation of the library involved the immunoSEQ multiplex PCR assay. As stored in TCRdb, this immuneACCESS dataset retains in-frame rearrangements with V and J assigned. A fraction of the clones does not appear; measured against another copy, unresolved V genes explain less than half of the discrepancy, and the remainder lacks a known reason. Counted in this sample were about 110,000 clones; 70% to 85% of them appeared once. The biggest ten clones account for 6% to 8% of the sample. Taken from cysteine to phenylalanine, the CDR3 has 11 residues. Only the CDR3 DNA is retained, 33 bases long and in frame from the first base. V is clipped by 9 bases and J by 9 bases, and the sequence between their germline boundaries is 13 bases long.

The sample belongs to a study of control samples from healthy donors and cancer patients (TCRdb year 2020). The chain is encoded by TRBV12-3 or TRBV12-4 joined to TRBJ2-3; the D gene is possibly TRBD1 or TRBD2, each agreeing over 6 bases. The receptor was isolated from a man younger than 35 in good health. Sequencing input: blood. The CDR3 has the sequence CASAQGGTQYF. The DNA sequence is as follows: TGTGCCAGTGCCCAAGGGGGGACGCAGTATTTT.